Shown below are 24 T cell receptor beta chains from a single sample sequenced in a study of OX40 agonist ivuxolimab in advanced cancers. Data came from immunoSEQ multiplex PCR; TCRdb stores just in-frame clones and leaves some out. The top ten clones hold 11% of a sample with about 50,000 clones, about 87% of them seen once. Sequenced material: CD4+ or CD8+ T cells sorted from blood, taken in a trial of the OX40 agonist ivuxolimab. Receptor source: an adult with an advanced solid tumor such as melanoma, head and neck, liver or kidney cancer.

DNA of the CDR3: TGTGCCAGCAGTTTCCGGGACAGAAACACCGGGGAGCTGTTTTTT. It encodes CASSFRDRNTGELFF. The chain joins TRBV28 to TRBJ2-2; 7 bases fit TRBD1. Germline V lookup: CDR1 MDHEN, CDR2 SYDVKM. Trimming at V came to 3 bases and at J to 2 bases, leaving 3 bases not matched to a gene. The CDR3 runs 15 residues. The full variable domain, in which reference TRBV28 and TRBJ2-2 provide the parts outside the CDR3, is DVKVTQSSRYLVKRTGEKVFLECVQDMDHENMFWYRQDPGLGLRLIYFSYDVKMKEKGDIPEGYSVSREKKERFSLILESASTNQTSMYLCASSFRDRNTGELFFGEGSRLTVL.

V is TRBV30 and J is TRBJ1-2; 12 bases are shared with TRBD1. The trim removed 3 bases at V and 10 bases at J, leaving 6 bases unmatched. Germline-derived CDR1 and CDR2 are GTSNPN and SVGIG (reference sequence). The CDR3 is made up of 13 amino acids. CDR3 nucleotide sequence: TGTGCCTGGAGGACTGGGACAGGGGGCCCCTACACCTTC. It specifies CAWRTGTGGPYTF.

The chain joins TRBV15 to TRBJ2-4; D unresolved. V lost 1 base, J lost 8 bases, and 6 bases lay in between. Germline V gene lookup returns CDR1 LNHNV and CDR2 YYDKDF (reference sequence). The CDR3 has 12 amino acids. The CDR3 nucleotides read TGTGCCACCAGCAGAGCTACGGACATTCAGTACTTC. Translated, it gives CATSRATDIQYF.

The chain combines TRBV5-1 with TRBJ2-7; D gene unclear. In germline, CDR1 is SGHRS, CDR2 YFSETQ. CDR3 length: 13 residues. V dropped 5 bases and J dropped 3 bases, with 12 bases sitting between them. The CDR3 loop reads CASRPWGSYEQYF. CDR3 DNA sequence: TGCGCCAGCAGGCCCTGGGGAAGCTACGAGCAGTACTTC.

The chain combines TRBV5-5 with TRBJ2-1; D is undetermined. V was cut by 4 bases and J by 3 bases, with 20 bases left in between. Germline values: CDR1 SGHKS, CDR2 YYEKEE (reference sequence). The CDR3 spans 17 residues. CDR3 sequence (DNA): TGTGCCAGCAGCCCCCCACTTAGGGCCAAACTCTACAATGAGCAGTTCTTC. Its protein product is CASSPPLRAKLYNEQFF. The entire variable domain, with the rest obtained from reference TRBV5-5 and TRBJ2-1, is as follows: DAGVTQSPTHLIKTRGQQVTLRCSPISGHKSVSWYQQVLGQGPQFIFQYYEKEERGRGNFPDRFSARQFPNYSSELNVNALLLGDSALYLCASSPPLRAKLYNEQFFGPGTRLTVL.

The chain links TRBV2 to TRBJ2-3, with D possibly matching TRBD2 (6 bases). Trimming cost V 3 bases and J 0 bases, with 13 bases left between them. Germline CDR1 and CDR2: SNHLY and FYNNEI. The CDR3 consists of 16 residues. CDR3 in DNA: TGTGCCAGCAGTGAGGCGCGGACTACTAGCACAGATACGCAGTATTTT. This encodes CASSEARTTSTDTQYF. The full variable domain, completed using reference TRBV2 and TRBJ2-3, is EPEVTQTPSHQVTQMGQEVILRCVPISNHLYFYWYRQILGQKVEFLVSFYNNEISEKSEIFDDQFSVERPDGSNFTLKIRSTKLEDSAMYFCASSEARTTSTDTQYFGPGTRLTVL.

V gene TRBV27 combines with J gene TRBJ2-7; D is perhaps TRBD1 or TRBD2 (5 bases each). Germline CDR1 is MNHEY and CDR2 is SMNVEV (reference sequence). V was trimmed by 2 bases and J by 4 bases, leaving 12 bases between them. This CDR3 comprises 14 residues. In DNA, the CDR3 is TGTGCCAGCAGTTTAGCCGGGACCCGGTACGAGCAGTACTTC. It codes for CASSLAGTRYEQYF.

CDR3: CASSQGGLRTDTQYF. As DNA, the CDR3 is TGTGCCAGCAGCCAAGGCGGCTTGCGCACAGATACGCAGTATTTT. This chain connects TRBV4-2 to TRBJ2-3, with unresolved D. This CDR3 is built from 15 residues. Between the trimmed V and J ends, which lost 1 base and 1 base, there was a span of 9 bases. CDR1 is LGHNA and CDR2 is YNFKEQ in the germline V gene.

The V call is TRBV5-8, the J call TRBJ1-1; D might be TRBD1 (5 bases). The CDR3 is 17 amino acids. With 2 bases removed from V and 4 bases from J, the gap between germline ends came to 21 bases. The V gene's germline CDR1 is SGHTS and CDR2 YDEGEE. The CDR3 nucleotides are TGTGCCAGCAGCTTAGAGCAGGGTCTCCCGGGTGTCACTGAAGCTTTCTTT. Translating gives CASSLEQGLPGVTEAFF. The entire variable domain, with the rest obtained from reference TRBV5-8 and TRBJ1-1, is as follows: EAGVTQSPTHLIKTRGQQATLRCSPISGHTSVYWYQQALGLGLQFLLWYDEGEERNRGNFPPRFSGRQFPNYSSELNVNALELEDSALYLCASSLEQGLPGVTEAFFGQGTRLTVV.

The V and J genes are TRBV5-6 and TRBJ1-6; TRBD1 agrees at 9 bases. CDR3 size: 14 residues. Germline trimming cut 3 bases from V and 8 bases from J; bases unmatched to any gene: 3. The germline CDR1 and CDR2 sequences are SGHDT and YYEEEE. The CDR3 DNA sequence: TGTGCCAGCAGCTCTTGGACAGGGGATTCACCCCTCCACTTT. Residues: CASSSWTGDSPLHF.

The rearrangement joins TRBV10-3 to TRBJ2-6; D perhaps matches TRBD1 (5 bases). Germline CDR1 reads ENHRY; CDR2 reads SYGVKD. CDR3 length equals 19 residues. Trimming removed 5 bases at V and 0 bases at J, with 20 bases between. In DNA, the CDR3 is TGTGCCATCAGTCCAGAACCGACAGAATCTTACTCTGGGGCCAACGTCCTGACTTTC. Its protein is CAISPEPTESYSGANVLTF.

The chain couples TRBV6-5 to TRBJ2-5; possibly TRBD2 for D (6 bases). Trimming pared 0 bases from V and 2 bases from J, leaving 13 bases between. The germline gives CDR1 MNHEY, CDR2 SVGAGI. The length of the CDR3 is 16 residues. CDR3 nucleotides: TGTGCCAGCAGTTACTCTTCTAGCGCGAGGCAAGAGACCCAGTACTTC. It yields the protein CASSYSSSARQETQYF.

The chain carries TRBV6-6 and TRBJ1-2; 7 positions agree with TRBD1. The CDR3 runs to 13 residues. The trim removed 5 bases at V and 6 bases at J, leaving 6 bases unmatched. Germline-derived CDR1 and CDR2 are MNHNY and SVGAGI (reference sequence). This CDR3 is CASSTGARDGYTF. In DNA form, the CDR3 reads TGTGCCAGCAGTACAGGGGCAAGGGATGGCTACACCTTC.

This chain connects TRBV18 to TRBJ1-2; 9 bases are shared with TRBD1. CDR3 length equals 15 residues. Germline V gene lookup returns CDR1 KGHSH and CDR2 LQKENI. V lost 6 bases and J lost 2; bases outside the gene matches: 7. CDR3 nucleotides: TGTGCCAGCTCGCACAGGGGGCGCGGAAACTATGGCTACACCTTC. Translation: CASSHRGRGNYGYTF.

The chain combines TRBV5-1 with TRBJ2-7; tentative D call: TRBD1 (6 bases). The CDR3 sequence is 14 residues long. In germline, CDR1 is SGHRS, CDR2 YFSETQ. V dropped 3 bases and J dropped 4 bases, with 14 bases sitting between them. The CDR3 reads CASSSVGGRYEQYF. The CDR3 DNA reads TGCGCCAGCAGCTCGGTAGGGGGAAGGTACGAGCAGTACTTC.

The genes are TRBV7-9 and TRBJ1-1; no firm D call. The germline gives CDR1 SEHNR, CDR2 FQNEAQ (reference sequence). V shed 8 bases and J shed 1 base, with 11 bases lying between them. The CDR3 totals 13 residues. The chain's CDR3 is CASLGRGNTEAFF. For the CDR3, the DNA is TGTGCCAGCCTCGGACGGGGGAACACTGAAGCTTTCTTT. Together with reference TRBV7-9 and TRBJ1-1, the CDR3 gives the full variable domain: DTGVSQNPRHKITKRGQNVTFRCDPISEHNRLYWYRQTLGQGPEFLTYFQNEAQLEKSRLLSDRFSAERPKGSFSTLEIQRTEQGDSAMYLCASLGRGNTEAFFGQGTRLTVV.

The chain is built from TRBV11-2 and TRBJ1-5; TRBD1 agrees at 8 bases. The CDR3 sequence is 13 residues long. V shed 0 bases, J shed 14 bases, and the junction held 6 bases outside the gene matches. Germline CDR1 and CDR2: SGHAT and FQNNGV. CDR3 region: CASSLDPGQGEHF. The DNA of the CDR3 is TGTGCCAGCAGCTTAGACCCCGGACAGGGTGAGCATTTT. The full variable domain, rest sourced from reference TRBV11-2 and TRBJ1-5, is EAGVAQSPRYKIIEKRQSVAFWCNPISGHATLYWYQQILGQGPKLLIQFQNNGVVDDSQLPKDRFSAERLKGVDSTLKIQPAKLEDSAVYLCASSLDPGQGEHFGDGTRLSIL.

The rearrangement links TRBV30 to TRBJ2-7; 8 bases line up with TRBD1. The V segment lost 7 bases and the J segment 3 bases; nucleotides outside the gene matches: 8. This CDR3 is built from 13 residues. CDR1 is GTSNPN and CDR2 is SVGIG in the germline V gene (reference sequence). The CDR3 DNA reads as TGTGCCTTCGACAGGGGACTCTTCTACGAGCAGTACTTC. It is translated as CAFDRGLFYEQYF.

This chain connects TRBV7-9 to TRBJ2-1, with D tentatively TRBD2 (5 bases). The germline gives CDR1 SEHNR, CDR2 FQNEAQ (reference sequence). CDR3 size: 16 residues. The V and J ends lost 2 bases and 7 bases respectively, with 18 bases between them. The CDR3 DNA reads as TGTGCCAGCAGCTTAAGGACCGGGGAAGAAGGGAATGAGCAGTTCTTC. Encoded protein: CASSLRTGEEGNEQFF. Using reference TRBV7-9 and TRBJ2-1 for the parts outside the CDR3, the full variable domain is DTGVSQNPRHKITKRGQNVTFRCDPISEHNRLYWYRQTLGQGPEFLTYFQNEAQLEKSRLLSDRFSAERPKGSFSTLEIQRTEQGDSAMYLCASSLRTGEEGNEQFFGPGTRLTVL.

The V and J genes are TRBV21-1 and TRBJ1-4. TRBV21-1 is given as a pseudogene. The CDR3 spans 14 residues. CDR3 bases: TGTGCCAGCACAGACAGGAGGGACTCTGAAAAACTGTTTTTT. This sequence encodes CASTDRRDSEKLFF.

The chain uses TRBV30 and TRBJ1-5, with 9 nucleotides matching TRBD1. This CDR3 spans 14 amino acids. J was trimmed by 3 bases and V by 3 bases; bases with no gene match: 3. Germline V CDR1 and CDR2: GTSNPN, SVGIG (reference sequence). The DNA for the CDR3 is TGTGCCTGGAGCCGGGACAGGGTCAATCAGCCCCAGCATTTT. Protein sequence: CAWSRDRVNQPQHF.

This clone was found a few times. This chain joins TRBV4-1 and TRBJ2-5; possible D gene TRBD1, 6 bases. V was shortened by 3 bases and J by 2 bases, with 16 bases between the two germline ends. This CDR3 has 16 amino acids. CDR1 is MGHRA and CDR2 is YSYEKL in the germline V gene. The CDR3 DNA reads as TGCGCCAGCAGCCAGGAATACCGGGACAAACAAGAGACCCAGTACTTC. Translation gives CASSQEYRDKQETQYF.

The chain is built from TRBV5-6 and TRBJ1-1; D uncertain. CDR1 and CDR2 from the germline V gene are SGHDT and YYEEEE. Trimming stripped 0 bases from V and 6 bases from J, with 6 bases between. This CDR3 is built from 12 residues. CDR3 sequence: CASSLVNAEAFF. CDR3 coding DNA: TGTGCCAGCAGCTTGGTTAACGCTGAAGCTTTCTTT.

The genes are TRBV27 and TRBJ2-2; TRBD2 might be the D (6 bases). Germline V gene data show CDR1 as MNHEY and CDR2 as SMNVEV (reference sequence). The CDR3 has 16 residues. With 4 bases removed from V and 4 bases from J, the gap between germline ends came to 16 bases. DNA of the CDR3: TGTGCCAGCAGTTCGGGGGTGGGATTAACCACCGGGGAGCTGTTTTTT. Residues: CASSSGVGLTTGELFF.